The rows below give T cell receptor beta chains drawn from one sample of a study of shared clonotypes between healthy human individuals. Repertoires were generated with immunoSEQ multiplex PCR, while TCRdb's copy carries only in-frame clones and drops some. The sample contains over a million clones, roughly 74% of which appear only once. Sequencing was carried out using memory CD4+ T cells from PBMCs. These receptors were collected from a young man in good health. Some clones in this sample may be carry-over from other donors' samples. Each CDR3 is given with its conserved first and last residue. The D gene is left open where the match is weak. Rows give clone size only sometimes, using once, few, many, or a class for an expanded clone.

clone size	J gene	D gene	V gene	CDR3 length	CDR3 protein	CDR3 DNA
NA	TRBJ2-3	TRBD2	TRBV5-4	16	CASSLAGSGSPDTQYF	TGTGCCAGCAGCTTGGCGGGTAGCGGGAGCCCAGATACGCAGTATTTT
NA	TRBJ1-1	TRBD1	TRBV9	13	CASSARQGAEAFF	TGTGCCAGCAGCGCCCGACAGGGGGCTGAAGCTTTCTTT
NA	TRBJ1-4	NA	TRBV28	14	CASSLGENNEKLFF	TGTGCCAGCAGTTTAGGGGAGAATAATGAAAAACTGTTTTTT
NA	TRBJ2-2	NA	TRBV5-1	17	CASRWGIQRQNTGELFF	TGCGCCAGCAGATGGGGTATACAACGCCAAAACACCGGGGAGCTGTTTTTT
NA	TRBJ1-5	NA	TRBV9	14	CASSAYGYNQPQHF	TGTGCCAGCAGTGCGTATGGGTACAATCAGCCCCAGCATTTT
NA	TRBJ2-3	TRBD2	TRBV11-2	16	CASSSGTSGITDTQYF	TGTGCCAGCAGCTCCGGGACTAGCGGGATCACAGATACGCAGTATTTT
NA	TRBJ1-1	NA	TRBV6-5	13	CATSYGVGAVAFF	TGTGCCACCTCTTACGGGGTGGGGGCTGTGGCTTTCTTT
NA	TRBJ1-2	TRBD1	TRBV5-8	13	CASSLTGGDGYTF	TGTGCCAGCAGCCTAACAGGGGGTGATGGCTACACCTTC
NA	TRBJ2-1	NA	TRBV29-1	13	CSGQQTQYNEQFF	TGCAGCGGGCAACAGACACAGTACAATGAGCAGTTCTTC
NA	TRBJ2-2	NA	TRBV5-4	16	CASTSGGRVKTGELFF	TGTGCCAGCACCTCCGGGGGAAGGGTAAAGACCGGGGAGCTGTTTTTT
NA	TRBJ1-5	NA	TRBV5-8	15	CASSSDSFSNQPQHF	TGTGCCAGCAGTTCTGACAGTTTTAGCAATCAGCCCCAGCATTTT
NA	TRBJ1-1	NA	TRBV7-2	17	CASSLLGLGQLRTEAFF	TGTGCCAGCAGCTTATTGGGGTTGGGGCAGTTGAGGACTGAAGCTTTCTTT
once	TRBJ1-1	NA	TRBV7-6	17	CASSLATRQNTDTEAFF	TGTGCCAGCAGCTTAGCGACCCGACAGAATACCGACACTGAAGCTTTCTTT
NA	TRBJ2-5	TRBD1	TRBV5-1	14	CASSFGQGQETQYF	TGCGCCAGCAGCTTCGGACAGGGACAAGAGACCCAGTACTTC
NA	TRBJ2-7	TRBD2	TRBV11-2	14	CASSLLAGVTPGYF	TGTGCCAGCAGCTTACTAGCGGGAGTAACCCCAGGGTACTTC
once	TRBJ2-5	NA	TRBV5-1	14	CASSLFLEQETQYF	TGCGCCAGCAGCTTGTTCCTAGAGCAAGAGACCCAGTACTTC
NA	TRBJ2-2	TRBD2	TRBV28	16	CASSSYSGRATGELFF	TGTGCCAGCAGTTCATACAGCGGGAGGGCCACCGGGGAGCTGTTTTTT
NA	TRBJ1-2	NA	TRBV28	12	CASSPRVHGYTF	TGTGCCAGCAGTCCACGAGTACATGGCTACACCTTC
NA	TRBJ1-2	TRBD1	TRBV6-5	16	CASSYQGGQGVGGYTF	TGTGCCAGCAGTTATCAGGGTGGACAGGGTGTTGGTGGCTACACCTTC
NA	TRBJ1-5	NA	TRBV7-8	16	CASSLEGQVSNQPQHF	TGTGCCAGCAGCTTAGAGGGGCAGGTTAGCAATCAGCCCCAGCATTTT
many	TRBJ2-7	TRBD2	TRBV6-6	15	CASSYSGGSSYEQYF	TGTGCCAGCAGTTACTCGGGAGGGAGCTCCTACGAGCAGTACTTC
NA	TRBJ2-3	TRBD2	TRBV6-6	15	CASSPARGSTDTQYF	TGTGCCAGCAGCCCGGCGCGGGGGAGCACAGATACGCAGTATTTT
NA	TRBJ2-6	NA	TRBV19	17	CASSIDRGSTGANVLTF	TGTGCCAGTAGTATAGATCGGGGTTCGACTGGGGCCAACGTCCTGACTTTC
NA	TRBJ2-2	NA	TRBV5-1	15	CASSLVAGNTGELFF	TGCGCCAGCAGCTTGGTGGCAGGGAACACCGGGGAGCTGTTTTTT
few	TRBJ2-7	NA	TRBV6-6	16	CASSYSSLEGPYEQYF	TGTGCCAGCAGTTACTCCTCCTTGGAGGGTCCCTACGAGCAGTACTTC
NA	TRBJ1-2	NA	TRBV5-6	14	CASSLYTPAYGYTF	TGTGCCAGCAGCTTGTATACTCCGGCCTATGGCTACACCTTC
NA	TRBJ2-3	TRBD2	TRBV7-3	16	CASSLTRTSGTDTQYF	TGTGCCAGCAGCTTAACGCGGACTAGCGGCACAGATACGCAGTATTTT
NA	TRBJ2-5	TRBD2	TRBV11-2	16	CASSLDRGLARETQYF	TGTGCCAGCAGCTTAGACCGGGGACTAGCGCGGGAGACCCAGTACTTC
NA	TRBJ2-1	NA	TRBV11-3	17	CASSLDGGGNSYNEQFF	TGTGCCAGCAGCTTAGATGGGGGCGGGAATTCCTACAATGAGCAGTTCTTC
once	TRBJ2-1	TRBD2	TRBV27	13	CASSFLADNEQFF	TGTGCCAGCAGTTTCCTAGCGGACAATGAGCAGTTCTTC
NA	TRBJ2-3	NA	TRBV7-9	16	CASSSRELVVGDTQYF	TGTGCCAGCAGCTCTCGGGAGTTAGTGGTGGGAGATACGCAGTATTTT
few	TRBJ1-1	NA	TRBV15	15	CATSRDQAGNTEAFF	TGTGCCACCAGCAGAGATCAGGCGGGGAACACTGAAGCTTTCTTT
NA	TRBJ2-1	TRBD1	TRBV2	13	CATTVDRGNEQFF	TGTGCCACCACGGTAGACAGGGGCAATGAGCAGTTCTTC
NA	TRBJ1-1	NA	TRBV28	16	CASSLAPGQMNTEAFF	TGTGCCAGCAGTTTGGCCCCTGGCCAGATGAACACTGAAGCTTTCTTT
NA	TRBJ2-5	TRBD1	TRBV7-2	15	CASSFDRGVQETQYF	TGTGCCAGCAGCTTTGACAGGGGGGTCCAAGAGACCCAGTACTTC
NA	TRBJ2-3	TRBD2	TRBV18	16	CASSPRLAGGTDTQYF	TGTGCCAGCTCACCAAGACTAGCGGGAGGGACAGATACGCAGTATTTT
NA	TRBJ1-2	NA	TRBV7-2	15	CASSLALGNNYGYTF	TGTGCCAGCAGCTTAGCGTTGGGCAATAACTATGGCTACACCTTC
NA	TRBJ1-1	TRBD1	TRBV5-6	15	CASSFSGTGGVGAFF	TGTGCCAGCAGTTTCTCCGGGACAGGGGGCGTCGGAGCTTTCTTT
NA	TRBJ1-4	TRBD1	TRBV28	14	CASSPDRGNEKLFF	TGTGCCAGCAGTCCGGACAGGGGGAATGAAAAACTGTTTTTT
NA	TRBJ1-4	NA	TRBV11-2	15	CASSPRYGRDEKLFF	TGTGCCAGCAGCCCCCGGTATGGGAGGGATGAAAAACTGTTTTTT
NA	TRBJ2-3	NA	TRBV6-5	15	CASSQRIPDTDTQYF	TGTGCCAGCAGCCAGAGGATTCCCGACACAGATACGCAGTATTTT
NA	TRBJ1-4	NA	TRBV19	14	CASSRRRDYEKLFF	TGTGCCAGCTCCAGGAGGAGGGACTACGAAAAACTGTTTTTT
NA	TRBJ1-1	NA	TRBV5-1	13	CASRGEVNTEAFF	TGCGCCAGCAGAGGCGAGGTGAACACTGAAGCTTTCTTT
NA	TRBJ2-3	NA	TRBV9	14	CASSGVSMSDTQYF	TGTGCCAGCAGCGGAGTTTCGATGTCAGATACGCAGTATTTT